The 3 T cell receptor beta chains below all came from one sample that was sequenced in a study of response to subunit inactivated influenza vaccine. TCRdb called the RT-PCR reads again in MiXCR, with one record for every CDR3 protein. The repertoire holds around 480,000 distinct CDR3 sequences, approximately 17% seen once, with about 3% in the top ten. This material consisted of CD4+ T cells sorted from PBMCs, taken roughly 24 months after vaccination. These receptors all come from a man between 50 and 75 years old who received an inactivated influenza vaccine.

The rearrangement links TRBV16 to TRBJ1-5; the D is unclear. Trimming pared 0 bases from V and 0 bases from J, leaving 6 bases between. There are 15 residues in the CDR3. Germline CDR1 reads KGHSY; CDR2 reads FQNENV. The CDR3 loop is CASSQSSDSNQPQHF. The CDR3 DNA reads TGTGCCAGCAGCCAATCTTCTGATAGCAATCAGCCCCAGCATTTT.

The rearrangement joins TRBV7-2 to TRBJ1-1; TRBD1 aligns across 10 bases. The CDR3 runs to 13 residues. Per the germline V gene, CDR1 is SGHTA and CDR2 is FQGNSA. The V and J ends lost 1 base and 10 bases, in that order; junction bases with no gene match: 3. CDR3 residues: CASSLGDRGSAFF. The CDR3 DNA reads TGTGCCAGCAGCTTAGGGGACAGGGGTTCAGCTTTCTTT.

The CDR3 reads CSCSSGGDGGYGYTF. CDR3 sequence (DNA): TGCAGCTGTTCATCAGGGGGGGACGGAGGCTATGGCTACACCTTC. The chain employs TRBV29-1 and TRBJ1-2; 7 positions agree with TRBD1. V lost 8 bases to trimming and J lost 4 bases; unmatched junction nucleotides: 16. This CDR3 has 15 amino acids. Looked up from germline, CDR1 is SQVTM and CDR2 is ANQGSEA.